A single sample is the source of the 32 T cell receptor beta chains below, sequenced in a study of vaccination effects on CD4 cells after COVID-19. This table comes from immunoSEQ multiplex PCR, and its TCRdb copy is limited to in-frame clones, with some not included. The sample carries 35,000 to 55,000 clones, approximately 72% recorded once. Researchers isolated CD4+ T cells once less than twelve days of culture had elapsed. Each participant was administered two doses of either the BNT162b2 or the mRNA-1273 vaccine. For these TCRs, the target antigens are not known. Sequences were derived from CD4+ T cells from PBMCs cultured without peptide, sampled after COVID-19 vaccination. The receptors stem from a human donor who received a COVID-19 vaccine.

In this sample, this clone turned up a few times. The chain couples TRBV3-1 (or the pseudogene TRBV3-2) to TRBJ1-6; D not resolved. The CDR3 contains 17 residues. Deletions cut 2 bases from V and 6 bases from J, with 17 bases between. Germline CDR1 is LGHDT and CDR2 is YNNKEL (reference sequence). This CDR3 is CASSQMYESVGNSPLHF. In DNA form, the CDR3 reads TGTGCCAGCAGCCAAATGTATGAAAGCGTGGGTAATTCACCCCTCCACTTT.

This clone was detected only once. The chain joins TRBV5-5 to TRBJ1-5; D possibly corresponds to TRBD1 (6 bases). Germline values: CDR1 SGHKS, CDR2 YYEKEE (reference sequence). The CDR3 totals 13 residues. V lost 4 bases to trimming and J lost 4 bases, with 9 bases between them. The CDR3 spells CASSPTGNQPQHF. As DNA, the CDR3 is TGTGCCAGCAGCCCTACAGGGAATCAGCCCCAGCATTTT.

A note on this clone: Within the sample, other DNA sequences also encode this same CDR3. This sequence joins TRBV7-2 and TRBJ2-1, with D perhaps matching TRBD1 (6 bases). Germline V gives CDR1 SGHTA, CDR2 FQGNSA. The CDR3 covers 12 residues. Trimming removed 2 bases at V and 7 bases at J, with 6 bases between. The CDR3 protein is CASSLQGNEQFF. The CDR3 nucleotides read TGTGCCAGCAGCTTACAGGGGAATGAGCAGTTCTTC.

V gene TRBV11-2 combines with J gene TRBJ1-1; possibly TRBD1 for D (5 bases). V was pared by 3 bases and J by 8 bases, with 16 bases between. Germline lookup yields CDR1 SGHAT and CDR2 FQNNGV. There are 14 residues in the CDR3. CDR3 bases: TGTGCCAGCAGCTTCGCGACCGGGACCCGCGAAGCTTTCTTT. This translates into CASSFATGTREAFF.

The CDR3 DNA follows: TGTGCCAGCGGACAGGGGGCCGACCTGTCAGATACGCAGTATTTT. This translates into CASGQGADLSDTQYF. J is TRBJ2-3 and V is TRBV6-5; 11 nucleotides line up with TRBD1. CDR1 MNHEY and CDR2 SVGAGI come from the germline V gene. Trimming removed 8 bases from V and 4 bases from J; junction bases left unmatched: 8. This CDR3 spans 15 amino acids.

The chain has TRBV6-5 and TRBJ1-2; D unclear. Germline V CDR1 and CDR2: MNHEY, SVGAGI. The CDR3 runs 12 residues. V lost 6 bases and J 6 bases, leaving 11 bases between the germline ends. CDR3 sequence reads: CASRVGGDGYTF. The CDR3 DNA reads TGTGCCAGCAGGGTCGGCGGGGATGGCTACACCTTC.

This clone was found a few times. V gene TRBV10-1 combines with J gene TRBJ2-1; D is unresolved. V gave up 0 bases and J gave up 10 bases, with 7 bases separating them. Germline loops: CDR1 WNHNN, CDR2 SYGVQD (reference sequence). CDR3 length: 12 residues. CDR3 in DNA: TGCGCCAGCAGTGAGTCTTGGAAAGAGCAGTTCTTC. Its translation is CASSESWKEQFF.

This chain uses TRBV24-1 with TRBJ1-2, with 9 bases identical to TRBD1. CDR3 length: 15 amino acids. Germline values: CDR1 KGHDR, CDR2 SFDVKD. V was pared by 5 bases and J by 3 bases, with 6 bases of the junction left unmatched. CDR3 region: CATSVWDRDHYGYTF. CDR3 nucleotides: TGTGCCACCAGTGTTTGGGACAGGGACCACTATGGCTACACCTTC.

The rearrangement uses TRBV3-1 (or the pseudogene TRBV3-2) and TRBJ1-1; D call uncertain. V dropped 6 bases and J dropped 1 base, with 9 bases sitting between them. This CDR3 is built from 13 residues. The germline gives CDR1 LGHDT, CDR2 YNNKEL (reference sequence). The CDR3 loop is CASSFDKNTEAFF. The DNA for the CDR3 is TGTGCCAGCAGTTTCGACAAGAACACTGAAGCTTTCTTT.

The chain couples TRBV7-8 to TRBJ2-7; a possible D gene is TRBD2 (5 bases). The CDR3 is 15 residues long. V lost 1 base to trimming and J lost 2 bases, with 12 bases between them. Germline CDR1 and CDR2: SGHVS and FQNEAQ. The CDR3 protein is CASSLVGSGPYEQYF. CDR3 in DNA: TGTGCCAGCAGCTTAGTGGGGAGCGGCCCCTACGAGCAGTACTTC.

The chain is built from TRBV28 and TRBJ2-1; TRBD1 matches 11 bases. This CDR3 contains 14 residues. The germline V gene has CDR1 MDHEN and CDR2 SYDVKM. V lost 6 bases and J lost 10; bases outside the gene matches: 8. CDR3 nucleotide sequence: TGTGCCAGCAGATTAGGGGGACAGGGGGGAGAGCAGTTCTTC. This translates into CASRLGGQGGEQFF. The entire variable domain, with the rest obtained from reference TRBV28 and TRBJ2-1, is as follows: DVKVTQSSRYLVKRTGEKVFLECVQDMDHENMFWYRQDPGLGLRLIYFSYDVKMKEKGDIPEGYSVSREKKERFSLILESASTNQTSMYLCASRLGGQGGEQFFGPGTRLTVL.

This rearrangement joins TRBV10-3 to TRBJ2-5; no definite D call. Trimming pared 3 bases from V and 2 bases from J, leaving 10 bases between. The CDR3 covers 14 residues. The germline CDR1 and CDR2 sequences are ENHRY and SYGVKD. CDR3 nucleotides: TGTGCCATCAGTGAATCAGGCAAGCAAGAGACCCAGTACTTC. Translated, it gives CAISESGKQETQYF.

CDR3 protein: CASSIGTGVSTEAFF. The CDR3 region has the DNA TGTGCCAGTAGTATTGGGACAGGGGTTTCCACTGAAGCTTTCTTT. The chain carries TRBV19 and TRBJ1-1, with 10 bases identical to TRBD1. Per germline, CDR1 LNHDA and CDR2 SQIVND (reference sequence). The CDR3 sequence is 15 residues long. V lost 3 bases to trimming and J lost 4 bases; unmatched junction nucleotides: 5.

The chain combines TRBV20-1 with TRBJ2-5; maybe TRBD1 (5 bases). CDR3 length: 11 residues. Germline CDR1 DFQATT, CDR2 SNEGSKA (reference sequence). V lost 4 bases and J 4 bases, leaving 7 bases between the germline ends. CDR3 in amino acids: CSAIGAETQYF. DNA of the CDR3: TGCAGTGCTATAGGGGCAGAGACCCAGTACTTC.

The chain carries TRBV3-1 (or the pseudogene TRBV3-2) and TRBJ1-5, with 7 bases that match TRBD1. Germline values: CDR1 LGHDT, CDR2 YNNKEL (reference sequence). V lost 4 bases to trimming and J lost 3 bases; unmatched junction nucleotides: 3. The CDR3 totals 14 residues. CDR3 in DNA: TGTGCCAGCAGCCGCGGGACAGACAATCAGCCCCAGCATTTT. Residues: CASSRGTDNQPQHF.

There are a few counts of this clone. The V gene is TRBV28, the J gene TRBJ1-1; D is unresolved. The CDR3 extends over 17 amino acids. Germline V gene sequence: CDR1 MDHEN, CDR2 SYDVKM. V was pared by 5 bases and J by 0 bases, with 19 bases between. CDR3 in DNA: TGTGCCAGCAGTGTACTCGGCTCCATATCAATGAACACTGAAGCTTTCTTT. This codes for CASSVLGSISMNTEAFF.

The rearrangement uses TRBV11-2 and TRBJ1-5; weak D call: TRBD1 (5 bases). V was trimmed by 1 base and J by 3 bases, leaving 10 bases between them. CDR3 size: 15 residues. Germline V gene lookup returns CDR1 SGHAT and CDR2 FQNNGV. CDR3 protein: CASSLGTTINQPQHF. CDR3 sequence (DNA): TGTGCCAGCAGCTTAGGGACAACAATCAATCAGCCCCAGCATTTT.

The chain has TRBV5-6 and TRBJ1-6; D is unclear. The CDR3 consists of 12 residues. V lost 4 bases, J lost 9 bases, and 8 bases lay in between. Germline-derived CDR1 and CDR2 are SGHDT and YYEEEE. DNA for the CDR3: TGTGCCAGCAGCCGACCGGGTTCACCCCTCCACTTT. Protein sequence: CASSRPGSPLHF.

The CDR3 DNA reads TGTGCCAGCAGTTGGGGACAGGGGGTAGGAGAGACCCAGTACTTC. It is translated as CASSWGQGVGETQYF. The rearrangement joins TRBV27 to TRBJ2-5, with 11 bases fitting TRBD1. The length of the CDR3 is 15 residues. The V segment lost 4 bases and the J segment 4 bases; nucleotides outside the gene matches: 5. The germline V gene has CDR1 MNHEY and CDR2 SMNVEV (reference sequence).

This clone turned up a few times. The chain recombines TRBV18 with TRBJ1-5; D gene unclear. Trimming removed 0 bases from V and 2 bases from J, with 8 bases in between. CDR1 is KGHSH, CDR2 LQKENI, per germline. The CDR3 is 15 residues long. This CDR3 reads CASSPPGAGNQPQHF. In nucleotides, the CDR3 is TGTGCCAGCTCACCACCTGGCGCCGGCAATCAGCCCCAGCATTTT.

The chain couples TRBV11-2 to TRBJ1-2; D not certain. The CDR3 extends over 12 amino acids. The germline V gene has CDR1 SGHAT and CDR2 FQNNGV. The germline V and J ends were trimmed by 5 bases and 4 bases, with 8 bases remaining between them. The CDR3 coding sequence is TGTGCCAGCAGCCAAGGGATCTATGGCTACACCTTC. Amino acids: CASSQGIYGYTF.

This chain uses TRBV6-5 with TRBJ1-4, with no clear D. Germline assignment: CDR1 MNHEY and CDR2 SVGAGI. This CDR3 is built from 14 residues. Trimming took 7 bases from V and 3 from J, leaving 12 bases between them. For the CDR3, the DNA is TGTGCCAGCAAACGGGGAGACGCTAATGAAAAACTGTTTTTT. It yields the protein CASKRGDANEKLFF.

The chain recombines TRBV11-2 with TRBJ2-7; 8 bases are a match to TRBD1. V lost 6 bases to trimming and J lost 7 bases; unmatched junction nucleotides: 17. The CDR3 sequence is 16 residues long. Germline V CDR1 and CDR2: SGHAT, FQNNGV. CDR3 in amino acids: CASRSLRTGKRMEQYF. CDR3 coding DNA: TGTGCCAGCAGGTCTTTGCGGACAGGGAAGAGAATGGAGCAGTACTTC.

V gene TRBV2 combines with J gene TRBJ1-1; possibly TRBD1 for D (5 bases). V was trimmed by 7 bases and J by 4 bases, leaving 28 bases between them. This CDR3 contains 18 residues. Germline values: CDR1 SNHLY, CDR2 FYNNEI. This CDR3 reads CASTGSGVRGSSFTEAFF. The CDR3 DNA sequence: TGTGCCAGCACGGGGTCGGGGGTCCGGGGGTCCTCCTTCACTGAAGCTTTCTTT.

The chain joins TRBV6-5 to TRBJ2-5; no clear D gene. The V end was cut by 4 bases, the J end by 2 bases, with 11 bases between. Germline-derived CDR1 and CDR2 are MNHEY and SVGAGI. The CDR3 length is 14 residues. This CDR3 reads CASSSHLGQETQYF. CDR3 bases: TGTGCCAGCAGTTCCCATTTGGGGCAAGAGACCCAGTACTTC.

This clone occurred once. The chain has TRBV7-9 and TRBJ1-2; 8 nucleotides line up with TRBD1. Germline loops: CDR1 SEHNR, CDR2 FQNEAQ (reference sequence). The CDR3 has 16 residues. Trimming took 2 bases from V and 0 from J; bases not matched to a gene: 5. CDR3 sequence reads: CASSLSMTGANYGYTF. CDR3 coding DNA: TGTGCCAGCAGCTTAAGTATGACAGGGGCTAACTATGGCTACACCTTC. Complete variable domain (other parts from reference TRBV7-9 and TRBJ1-2): DTGVSQNPRHKITKRGQNVTFRCDPISEHNRLYWYRQTLGQGPEFLTYFQNEAQLEKSRLLSDRFSAERPKGSFSTLEIQRTEQGDSAMYLCASSLSMTGANYGYTFGSGTRLTVV.

In this sample, this clone turned up a few times. The chain recombines TRBV20-1 with TRBJ2-7; 7 bases map to TRBD1. V lost 5 bases and J lost 7; bases outside the gene matches: 5. CDR3 length: 11 residues. Germline lookup yields CDR1 DFQATT and CDR2 SNEGSKA (reference sequence). CDR3 nucleotides: TGCAGTGCTTACGACAGGGATGAGCAGTACTTC. Its translation is CSAYDRDEQYF.

The rearrangement joins TRBV4-1 to TRBJ2-7; 12 bases align to TRBD2. This CDR3 comprises 19 residues. The J segment lost 0 bases and the V segment lost 6 bases, leaving 15 bases of the junction unmatched. In germline, CDR1 is MGHRA, CDR2 YSYEKL. Here the CDR3 reads CASSPRGLAGGPSSYEQYF. CDR3 DNA: TGCGCCAGCAGTCCAAGAGGGCTAGCGGGAGGGCCGAGCTCCTACGAGCAGTACTTC.

The rearrangement links TRBV5-1 to TRBJ2-1; possible D gene TRBD2, 5 bases. This CDR3 is 13 amino acids long. V lost 1 base and J lost 3, with 5 bases in between. Germline V gives CDR1 SGHRS, CDR2 YFSETQ. CDR3 in amino acids: CASSLTSYNEQFF. The DNA of the CDR3 is TGCGCCAGCAGCTTGACTAGCTACAATGAGCAGTTCTTC. The full variable domain, completed using reference TRBV5-1 and TRBJ2-1, is KAGVTQTPRYLIKTRGQQVTLSCSPISGHRSVSWYQQTPGQGLQFLFEYFSETQRNKGNFPGRFSGRQFSNSRSEMNVSTLELGDSALYLCASSLTSYNEQFFGPGTRLTVL.

The chain joins TRBV7-9 to TRBJ2-1; D is unclear. The CDR3 contains 13 residues. Germline CDR1 and CDR2: SEHNR and FQNEAQ (reference sequence). The V gene lost 3 bases and the J gene lost 4 bases, with 7 bases spanning the gap. The CDR3 region is CASSFSPYNEQFF. In nucleotides, the CDR3 is TGTGCCAGCAGCTTTTCCCCATACAATGAGCAGTTCTTC.

V usage is TRBV29-1 and J usage is TRBJ1-5, with TRBD1 matching 7 bases. The CDR3 is made up of 12 amino acids. Germline V gene sequence: CDR1 SQVTM, CDR2 ANQGSEA. Trimming cost V 4 bases and J 4 bases; bases outside gene matches: 1. In DNA, the CDR3 is TGCAGCGTTGGACAGGGTAATCAGCCCCAGCATTTT. Residues: CSVGQGNQPQHF.

V usage is TRBV6-1 and J usage is TRBJ1-3; 9 bases agree with TRBD1. V lost 0 bases to trimming and J lost 3 bases; unmatched junction nucleotides: 0. Per germline, CDR1 MNHNS and CDR2 SASEGT. The CDR3 runs to 15 residues. CDR3 residues: CASSEATGGGNTIYF. The CDR3 DNA reads as TGTGCCAGCAGTGAAGCGACAGGGGGTGGAAACACCATATATTTT.